This TCR beta chain is drawn from a study of blood T cell repertoires in COVID-19. Across the study: Donors in the United States, Italy and Spain gave samples during acute or convalescent COVID-19.

The protocol was immunoSEQ multiplex PCR, while the TCRdb copy is restricted to in-frame clones and leaves out a portion. The data hold approximately 81,000 clones, with around 82% observed a single time. The sequence was obtained from a human donor in a cohort sampled during active COVID-19. Input material: peripheral blood.

CDR3 DNA: TGTGCCAGCAGTTATAACCCGGACATAGTCTACGAGCAGTACTTC. Amino acid sequence: CASSYNPDIVYEQYF. V usage is TRBV6-5 and J usage is TRBJ2-7, with D perhaps matching TRBD1 (5 bases). CDR1 is MNHEY and CDR2 is SVGAGI in the germline V gene. This CDR3 region has 15 residues. With 3 bases removed from V and 3 bases from J, the gap between germline ends came to 15 bases.